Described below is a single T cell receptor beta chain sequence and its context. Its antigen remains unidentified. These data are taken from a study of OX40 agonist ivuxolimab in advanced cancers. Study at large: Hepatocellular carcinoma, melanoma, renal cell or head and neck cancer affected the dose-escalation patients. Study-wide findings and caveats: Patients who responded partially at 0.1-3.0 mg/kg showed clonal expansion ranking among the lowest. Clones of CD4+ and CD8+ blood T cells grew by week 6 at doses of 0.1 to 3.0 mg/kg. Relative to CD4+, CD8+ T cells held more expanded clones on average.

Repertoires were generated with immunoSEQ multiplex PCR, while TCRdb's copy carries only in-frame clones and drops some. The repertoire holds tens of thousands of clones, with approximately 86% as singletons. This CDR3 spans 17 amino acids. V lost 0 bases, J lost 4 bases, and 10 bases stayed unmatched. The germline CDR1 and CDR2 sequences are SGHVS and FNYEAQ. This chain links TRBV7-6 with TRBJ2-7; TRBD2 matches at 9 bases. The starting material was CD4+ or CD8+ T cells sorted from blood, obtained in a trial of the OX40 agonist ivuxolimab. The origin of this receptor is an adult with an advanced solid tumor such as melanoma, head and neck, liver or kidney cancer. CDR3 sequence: CASSLASSSGSGYEQYF. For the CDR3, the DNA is TGTGCCAGCAGCTTAGCTTCGAGTAGCGGGAGTGGGTACGAGCAGTACTTC.